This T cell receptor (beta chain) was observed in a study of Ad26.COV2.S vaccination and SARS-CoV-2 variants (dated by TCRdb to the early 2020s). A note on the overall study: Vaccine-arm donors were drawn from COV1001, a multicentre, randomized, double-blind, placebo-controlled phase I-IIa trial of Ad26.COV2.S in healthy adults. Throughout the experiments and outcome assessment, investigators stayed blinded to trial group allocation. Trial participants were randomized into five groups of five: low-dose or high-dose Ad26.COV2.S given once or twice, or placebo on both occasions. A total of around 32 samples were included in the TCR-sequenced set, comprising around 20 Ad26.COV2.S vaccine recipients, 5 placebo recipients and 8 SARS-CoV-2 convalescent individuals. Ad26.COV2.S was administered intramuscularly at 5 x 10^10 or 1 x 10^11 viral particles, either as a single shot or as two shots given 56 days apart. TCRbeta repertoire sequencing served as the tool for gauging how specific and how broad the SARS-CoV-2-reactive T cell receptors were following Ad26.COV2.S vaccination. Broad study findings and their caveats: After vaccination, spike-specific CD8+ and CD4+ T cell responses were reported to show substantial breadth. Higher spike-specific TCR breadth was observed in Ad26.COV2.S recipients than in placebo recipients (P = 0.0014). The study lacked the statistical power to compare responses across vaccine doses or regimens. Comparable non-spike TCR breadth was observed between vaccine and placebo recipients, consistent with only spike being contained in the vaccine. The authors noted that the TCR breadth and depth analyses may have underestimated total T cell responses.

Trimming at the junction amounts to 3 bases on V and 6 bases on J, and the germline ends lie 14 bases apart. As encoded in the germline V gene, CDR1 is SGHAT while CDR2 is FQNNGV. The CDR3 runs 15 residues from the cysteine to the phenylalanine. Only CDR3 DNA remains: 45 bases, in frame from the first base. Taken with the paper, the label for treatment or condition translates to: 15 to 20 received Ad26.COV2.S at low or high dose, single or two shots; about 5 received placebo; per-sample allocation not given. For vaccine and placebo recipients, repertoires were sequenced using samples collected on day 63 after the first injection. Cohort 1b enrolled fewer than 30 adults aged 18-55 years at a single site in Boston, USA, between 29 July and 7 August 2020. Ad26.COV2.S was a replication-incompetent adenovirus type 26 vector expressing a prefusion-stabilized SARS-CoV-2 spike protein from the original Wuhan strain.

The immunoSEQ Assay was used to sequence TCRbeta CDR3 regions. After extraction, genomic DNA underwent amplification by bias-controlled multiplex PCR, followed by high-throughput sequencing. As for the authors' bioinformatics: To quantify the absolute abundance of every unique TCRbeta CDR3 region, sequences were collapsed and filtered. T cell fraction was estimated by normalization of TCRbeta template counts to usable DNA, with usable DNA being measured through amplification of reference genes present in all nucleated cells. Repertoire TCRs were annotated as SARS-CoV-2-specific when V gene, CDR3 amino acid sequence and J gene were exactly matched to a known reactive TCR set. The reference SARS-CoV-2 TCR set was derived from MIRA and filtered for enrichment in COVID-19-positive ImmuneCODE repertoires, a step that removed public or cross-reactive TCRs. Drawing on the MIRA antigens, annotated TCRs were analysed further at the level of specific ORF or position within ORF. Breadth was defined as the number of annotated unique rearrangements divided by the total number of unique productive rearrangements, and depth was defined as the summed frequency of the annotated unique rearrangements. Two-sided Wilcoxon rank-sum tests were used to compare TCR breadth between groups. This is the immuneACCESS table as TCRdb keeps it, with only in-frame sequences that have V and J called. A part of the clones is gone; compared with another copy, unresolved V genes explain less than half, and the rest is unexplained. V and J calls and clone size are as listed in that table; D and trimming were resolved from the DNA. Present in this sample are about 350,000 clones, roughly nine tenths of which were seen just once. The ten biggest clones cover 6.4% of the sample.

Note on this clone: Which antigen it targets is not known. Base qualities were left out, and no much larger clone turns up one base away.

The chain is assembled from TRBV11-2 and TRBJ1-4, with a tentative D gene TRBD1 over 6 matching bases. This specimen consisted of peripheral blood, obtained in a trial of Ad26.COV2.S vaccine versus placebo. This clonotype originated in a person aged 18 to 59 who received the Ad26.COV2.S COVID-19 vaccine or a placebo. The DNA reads TGTGCCAGCAGCTTCACCGGGACATACTATGAAAAACTGTTTTTT. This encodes CASSFTGTYYEKLFF.